This T cell receptor (beta chain) was identified during a study of blood T cells in healthy people across ages. Next came a second PCR, run for about 6 to 12 cycles, which used a sample-barcoded 5' primer along with a J-beta primer mix. Using its own MiXCR run on the 5' RACE reads, TCRdb lists one record per CDR3 protein. The sample includes more than 900,000 distinct CDR3 sequences, about 27% of them seen just once. Germline V gene lookup returns CDR1 SGHAT and CDR2 FQNNGV. The V and J ends lost 4 bases and 3 bases respectively, with 18 bases between them. The CDR3 has 16 amino acids. These data were also reused for a study on T cells of mothers and their children.

The V gene is TRBV11-2, the J gene TRBJ1-1; D uncertain. The sequenced sample was blood. The sequence was obtained from a woman between 40 and 50 years old in good health. CDR3 in amino acids: CASSSHMTGSHTEAFF. The CDR3 nucleotides read TGTGCCAGCAGCTCACACATGACCGGGTCGCACACTGAAGCTTTCTTT.